One and the same sample provided the 9 T cell receptor beta chains below, sequenced in a study of blood T cell repertoires in COVID-19 (dated by TCRdb to the early 2020s). The library was prepared using the immunoSEQ multiplex PCR assay. TCRdb mirrors the immuneACCESS table, restricted to in-frame sequences. Some clones are absent from its copies; in checked studies, under half trace to an unresolved V gene, and the reason for the others is unknown. The sample table holds 150,000 to 250,000 clones, of which approximately 86% were seen once. The ten largest clones add up to about 2.3% of the sample. Sequences were obtained from PBMCs or T cells enriched from blood (not recorded which). The receptors originated from a woman aged 30 to 39 who had recovered from COVID-19.

The V call is TRBV19, the J call TRBJ2-7, with 8 bases that match TRBD1. CDR1 LNHDA and CDR2 SQIVND come from the germline V gene (reference sequence). The CDR3 is 15 amino acids. The J segment lost 3 bases and the V segment lost 5 bases, leaving 9 bases of the junction unmatched. The CDR3 DNA follows: TGTGCCAGTAGTGCAGTGGGGACAGGACTCTACGAGCAGTACTTC. This gives the protein CASSAVGTGLYEQYF.

The genes are TRBV9 and TRBJ1-3; D ambiguous. CDR3 length: 13 amino acids. The germline V gene has CDR1 SGDLS and CDR2 YYNGEE. The V and J ends lost 5 bases and 4 bases respectively, with 10 bases between them. CDR3 nucleotides: TGTGCCAGCAGGGGAGCTCCCGGAAACACCATATATTTT. Translated: CASRGAPGNTIYF.

The J gene is TRBJ1-1, the V gene TRBV7-9; the D gene is possibly TRBD1 (6 bases). Looked up from germline, CDR1 is SEHNR and CDR2 is FQNEAQ (reference sequence). The length of the CDR3 is 14 residues. V lost 4 bases to trimming and J lost 7 bases, with 16 bases between them. The CDR3 region is CASSSTGQRREAFF. The CDR3 DNA reads as TGTGCCAGCAGCTCCACAGGACAGAGGCGTGAAGCTTTCTTT.

The chain has TRBV4-3 and TRBJ2-1, with 9 nucleotides matching TRBD2. The CDR3 spans 20 residues. From germline, CDR1 is LGHNA and CDR2 YSLEER. Trimming took 0 bases from V and 5 from J; bases not matched to a gene: 17. The DNA of the CDR3 is TGCGCCAGCAGCCAAGACCCAAATATCAAAGCGGGGGGCCCTAACAATGAGCAGTTCTTC. It translates to CASSQDPNIKAGGPNNEQFF.

V and J are TRBV19 and TRBJ2-1; 12 positions match TRBD2. The germline CDR1 and CDR2 sequences are LNHDA and SQIVND (reference sequence). The CDR3 is 13 residues long. V shed 6 bases and J 10 bases; nucleotides not matched to a gene: 4. For the CDR3, the DNA is TGTGCCAGTAGACTAGCGGGAGGCCTAGAGCAGTTCTTC. Its protein product is CASRLAGGLEQFF.

A remark on this clone: The junction and the germline gene differ at one end; a read error may be behind it. The DNA for the CDR3 is TGCGCCAGCAGCAAAGAGGCCAGTTCTGGAAACACCATATATTTT. Protein sequence: CASSKEASSGNTIYF. This chain joins TRBV4-1 and TRBJ1-3; D not certain. Looked up from germline, CDR1 is MGHRA and CDR2 is YSYEKL. The CDR3 runs to 15 residues.

The chain has TRBV24-1 and TRBJ2-1; no definite D call. V lost 6 bases to trimming and J lost 0 bases, with 11 bases between them. Germline lookup yields CDR1 KGHDR and CDR2 SFDVKD. This CDR3 comprises 15 residues. As DNA, the CDR3 is TGTGCCACCAGTACCCAGGCCGTCTCCTACAATGAGCAGTTCTTC. This encodes CATSTQAVSYNEQFF.

This clone showed up just once. The chain links TRBV29-1 to TRBJ2-1; TRBD2 agrees at 7 bases. Looked up from germline, CDR1 is SQVTM and CDR2 is ANQGSEA. The CDR3 length is 14 residues. Trimming cost V 7 bases and J 2 bases; bases outside gene matches: 8. The CDR3 coding sequence is TGCAGCGCTGAGGCGCTAGCGGCCTACAATGAGCAGTTCTTC. Encoded protein: CSAEALAAYNEQFF.

This chain joins TRBV4-3 and TRBJ1-1; D remains ambiguous. The CDR3 extends over 15 amino acids. CDR1 is LGHNA and CDR2 is YSLEER in the germline V gene. The V end was cut by 0 bases, the J end by 6 bases, with 14 bases between. The CDR3: CASSQDLRGRAEAFF. In nucleotides, the CDR3 is TGCGCCAGCAGCCAAGATCTCCGCGGGAGGGCTGAAGCTTTCTTT.